These T cell receptor beta chains were read from a single sample in a study of shared clonotypes between healthy human individuals. The method was immunoSEQ multiplex PCR; TCRdb's version includes in-frame clones alone and lacks a portion of them. This sample has under 2,000,000 clones, with just under 95% found just once. The sequencing input was naive CD8+ T cells sorted from blood. The receptor source for this set is a man between 18 and 35 years old in good health. Each CDR3 is given with its conserved first and last residue. The D gene is left open where the match is weak. Rows may omit the clone size; those that give it use once, few, many or a size class.

clone size	D gene	V gene	J gene	CDR3 length	CDR3 DNA	CDR3 protein
few	TRBD1	TRBV18	TRBJ1-1	15	TGTGCCAGCTCACCTTACAGGGGTCTGAACACTGAAGCTTTCTTT	CASSPYRGLNTEAFF
.	.	TRBV11-2	TRBJ2-7	13	TGTGCCAGCAGCTTGACTTACAGGAACGAGCAGTACTTC	CASSLTYRNEQYF
.	TRBD1	TRBV28	TRBJ1-6	14	TGTGCCAGCAGTCCTGACAGGGGGGGATCACCCCTCCACTTT	CASSPDRGGSPLHF
.	TRBD2	TRBV27	TRBJ2-5	16	TGTGCCAGCGGTCTAGCGGGCCCTGTCCGGGGAGAGACCCAGTACTTC	CASGLAGPVRGETQYF
.	TRBD1	TRBV2	TRBJ1-6	14	TGTGCCAGCAGCCCGGGACAGGGTAATGCACCCCTCCACTTT	CASSPGQGNAPLHF
.	.	TRBV29-1	TRBJ1-2	11	TGCAGCGTCCTCGGGGACTATGGCTACACCTTC	CSVLGDYGYTF
.	.	TRBV30	TRBJ2-1	12	TGTGCCTGGAGTCAGATAAACAATGAGCAGTTCTTC	CAWSQINNEQFF
.	.	TRBV11-2	TRBJ2-7	16	TGTGCCAGCAGCCCCTTCCTAGCGCCCAGCTCCTACGAGCAGTACTTC	CASSPFLAPSSYEQYF
.	.	TRBV30	TRBJ2-7	15	TGTGCCTGGAGTGTACTAGGGTTGGGACCTTACGAGCAGTACTTC	CAWSVLGLGPYEQYF
.	TRBD1	TRBV28	TRBJ1-1	17	TGTGCCAGCAGACAGCCAGGGACAGGGCTTCTGAACACTGAAGCTTTCTTT	CASRQPGTGLLNTEAFF
.	TRBD2	TRBV7-2	TRBJ2-7	14	TGTGCCAGCAGCTTCCTAGCGGGAGTCTACGAGCAGTACTTC	CASSFLAGVYEQYF
.	.	TRBV29-1	TRBJ1-1	13	TGCAGCGTTGACGAGACACTGAACACTGAAGCTTTCTTT	CSVDETLNTEAFF
.	.	TRBV27	TRBJ1-2	14	TGTGCCAGCAGCGCCCGGGACCCCTTCGACGGCTACACCTTC	CASSARDPFDGYTF
.	.	TRBV19	TRBJ2-7	13	TGTGCCAGTAGTATAGTTGGGGGCTACGAGCAGTACTTC	CASSIVGGYEQYF
.	.	TRBV5-1	TRBJ1-1	15	TGCGCCAGCAGAACTTGGGCAGGAGTGAACACTGAAGCTTTCTTT	CASRTWAGVNTEAFF
.	TRBD2	TRBV19	TRBJ2-3	19	TGTGCCAGTAGTATAGTGGGACTAGCGGGGGGGCTAAGCACAGATACGCAGTATTTT	CASSIVGLAGGLSTDTQYF
.	TRBD1	TRBV4-3	TRBJ2-1	14	TGCGCCAGCAGCCAAGGGGACAGCTCTAATGAGCAGTTCTTC	CASSQGDSSNEQFF
.	.	TRBV30	TRBJ2-7	17	TGTGCCTGGAGTCTAGCACCTTGGACAGAAGGACCCTACGAGCAGTACTTC	CAWSLAPWTEGPYEQYF
.	.	TRBV6-5	TRBJ2-1	16	TGTGCCAGCAGTTACACGGACAGCAGCTCCTACAATGAGCAGTTCTTC	CASSYTDSSSYNEQFF
.	TRBD1	TRBV7-8	TRBJ1-4	19	TGTGCCAGCAGCTTAGGGGGGACAGGGTCGGAGCAGGGGAATGAAAAACTGTTTTTT	CASSLGGTGSEQGNEKLFF
.	TRBD1	TRBV30	TRBJ1-1	15	TGTGCCTGGAGCCCTTCTGGGACAGGGAACACTGAAGCTTTCTTT	CAWSPSGTGNTEAFF
.	TRBD2	TRBV6-5	TRBJ2-7	14	TGTGCCAGCCAGGGAGCGGGAGAGGTGTACGAGCAGTACTTC	CASQGAGEVYEQYF
.	TRBD1	TRBV11-2	TRBJ1-1	13	TGTGCCAGCAGCTTGGGGCCCGGGACAGAGCATTTCTTT	CASSLGPGTEHFF
.	TRBD1	TRBV5-5	TRBJ1-1	14	TGTGCCAGCAGCGCGGACAGGGGCGCCACTGAAGCTTTCTTT	CASSADRGATEAFF
.	.	TRBV27	TRBJ2-1	13	TGTGCCAGCAGTCCCGGGGGAGGTGATGAGCAGTTCTTC	CASSPGGGDEQFF
once	.	TRBV19	TRBJ1-1	15	TGTGCCAGTAGTATTTTGGGGGGGGCCAACACTGAAGCTTTCTTT	CASSILGGANTEAFF
.	.	TRBV2	TRBJ2-7	13	TGTGCCAGCAGCCCACAGGGTTCCTACGAGCAGTACTTC	CASSPQGSYEQYF
.	.	TRBV2	TRBJ1-4	14	TGTGCCAGCAGTGAAGGACAGAATAATGAAAAACTGTTTTTT	CASSEGQNNEKLFF
few	.	TRBV9	TRBJ2-7	13	TGTGCCAGCAGCGTAGGAGGTTCCTACGAGCAGTACTTC	CASSVGGSYEQYF
.	TRBD1	TRBV28	TRBJ2-7	16	TGTGCCAGCAGTTTGGGGTCTGGGACAGGCTCCTACGAGCAGTACTTC	CASSLGSGTGSYEQYF
.	.	TRBV27	TRBJ2-1	12	TGTGCCAGCAGTTTTCCGGAGTCTGAGCAGTTCTTC	CASSFPESEQFF
.	TRBD2	TRBV18	TRBJ2-1	17	TGTGCCAGCTCACCTTCACTAGCGGGAGTAGTCTACAATGAGCAGTTCTTC	CASSPSLAGVVYNEQFF
.	TRBD2	TRBV11-2	TRBJ2-1	18	TGTGCCAGCAGCTTAGATGGGGCCCGGGAGGCCTACTACAATGAGCAGTTCTTC	CASSLDGAREAYYNEQFF
.	TRBD2	TRBV9	TRBJ2-7	14	TGTGCCAGCAGCGTAGGCGGACTAGTCGGGGAGCAGTACTTC	CASSVGGLVGEQYF
.	TRBD2	TRBV4-1	TRBJ2-1	15	TGCGCCAGCAGCCCAAGCGGGGGAGCCTACAATGAGCAGTTCTTC	CASSPSGGAYNEQFF
few	.	TRBV6-5	TRBJ2-7	14	TGTGCCAGCAGTTACTCGGGGGGTTCCTACGAGCAGTACTTC	CASSYSGGSYEQYF
.	TRBD1	TRBV30	TRBJ2-3	16	TGTGCCTGGAGTGGGACCGACAGGGGGAGCGCAGATACGCAGTATTTT	CAWSGTDRGSADTQYF
.	.	TRBV5-1	TRBJ2-1	16	TGCGCCAGCAGCGAGAGGGGGAGTGGGTCCTACAATGAGCAGTTCTTC	CASSERGSGSYNEQFF
.	.	TRBV18	TRBJ2-1	14	TGTGCCAGCTCGGACAGACCCCTTTACAATGAGCAGTTCTTC	CASSDRPLYNEQFF
.	.	TRBV13	TRBJ1-2	17	TGTGCCAGCAGCTCTCACAGGGAAGTGGTTTGGAACTATGGCTACACCTTC	CASSSHREVVWNYGYTF
.	.	TRBV12-5	TRBJ2-2	13	TGTGCTAGTGGTTTGGAGAACACCGGGGAGCTGTTTTTT	CASGLENTGELFF
.	TRBD1	TRBV9	TRBJ2-7	14	TGTGCCAGCAGCGTAGAGGGGGCCTCTTACGAGCAGTACTTC	CASSVEGASYEQYF
few	.	TRBV27	TRBJ1-1	13	TGTGCCAGCAGTTTAGAATCGAACACTGAAGCTTTCTTT	CASSLESNTEAFF
.	.	TRBV9	TRBJ2-7	15	TGTGCCAGCAGCGTAGGTTCTAGCGTTCCCTACGAGCAGTACTTC	CASSVGSSVPYEQYF
.	TRBD1	TRBV7-9	TRBJ1-2	19	TGTGCCAGCAGCCCGATACCCGGGACAGGGGTGGAGGGGTACTATGGCTACACCTTC	CASSPIPGTGVEGYYGYTF
.	TRBD1	TRBV6-1	TRBJ2-7	14	TGTGCCGTCCATCGACAGGGGCTTTTTTACGAGCAGTACTTC	CAVHRQGLFYEQYF
.	TRBD1	TRBV19	TRBJ2-5	15	TGTGCCAGTAGTTTTCCGGGACAGGGTACAGAGACCCAGTACTTC	CASSFPGQGTETQYF
.	TRBD2	TRBV27	TRBJ2-5	16	TGTGCCAGCAGTCCCCAAGGACTAGGAGGATGGGAGACCCAGTACTTC	CASSPQGLGGWETQYF
.	.	TRBV13	TRBJ1-1	12	TGTGCCAGCAGCCCCGGACAGACTGAAGCTTTCTTT	CASSPGQTEAFF
.	.	TRBV2	TRBJ2-5	15	TGTGCCAGCAGTGCGGAGTGGGGGTACCAAGAGACCCAGTACTTC	CASSAEWGYQETQYF
.	.	TRBV4-1	TRBJ2-7	15	TGCGCCAGCAGCCAAGATCAGGCGAGCTCCTACGAGCAGTACTTC	CASSQDQASSYEQYF
.	.	TRBV19	TRBJ1-1	15	TGTGCCAGTACCCCCCTTCCTAGGGGGAATGCTGAAGCTTTCTTT	CASTPLPRGNAEAFF
.	TRBD2	TRBV29-1	TRBJ2-7	14	TGCAGCGTTCTCAGCGGACTAGCAGGATACGAGCAGTACTTC	CSVLSGLAGYEQYF
.	.	TRBV7-9	TRBJ2-1	13	TGTGCCAGCAGAATTAGCGGTTGGGATGAGCAGTTCTTC	CASRISGWDEQFF
.	.	TRBV6-5	TRBJ2-7	14	TGTGCCAGCAGACCCCGGGACGTAACCTACGAGCAGTACTTC	CASRPRDVTYEQYF
.	TRBD2	TRBV5-4	TRBJ2-1	18	TGTGCCAGCAGCTCCCCATCCGCGGAAGCGGGGGGATACAATGAGCAGTTCTTC	CASSSPSAEAGGYNEQFF
.	TRBD1	TRBV19	TRBJ2-7	15	TGTGCCAGTAGTCAGGGGACAGGAGGGTACTACGAGCAGTACTTC	CASSQGTGGYYEQYF
.	.	TRBV19	TRBJ2-7	14	TGTGCCATTACAGGACACCACATTGCCTACGAGCAGTACTTC	CAITGHHIAYEQYF
.	.	TRBV10-2	TRBJ1-2	11	TGCGCCAGCAGCTGGGGGGATGGCTACACCTTC	CASSWGDGYTF